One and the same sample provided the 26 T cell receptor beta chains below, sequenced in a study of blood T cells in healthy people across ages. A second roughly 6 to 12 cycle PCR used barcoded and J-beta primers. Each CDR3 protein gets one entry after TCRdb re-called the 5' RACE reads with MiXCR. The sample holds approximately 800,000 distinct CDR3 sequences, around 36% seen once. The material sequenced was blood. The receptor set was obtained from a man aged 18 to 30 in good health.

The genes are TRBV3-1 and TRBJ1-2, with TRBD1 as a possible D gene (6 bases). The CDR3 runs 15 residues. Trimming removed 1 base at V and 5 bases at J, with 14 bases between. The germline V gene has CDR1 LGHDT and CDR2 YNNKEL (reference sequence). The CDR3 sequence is CASSQGRGARYGYTF. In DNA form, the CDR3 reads TGTGCCAGCAGCCAAGGTCGGGGGGCGCGTTATGGCTACACCTTC. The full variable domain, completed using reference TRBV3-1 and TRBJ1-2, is DTAVSQTPKYLVTQMGNDKSIKCEQNLGHDTMYWYKQDSKKFLKIMFSYNNKELIINETVPNRFSPKSPDKAHLNLHINSLELGDSAVYFCASSQGRGARYGYTFGSGTRLTVV.

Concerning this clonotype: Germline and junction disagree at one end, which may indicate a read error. This chain's CDR3 is CVSSQDGVTYEQYF. The CDR3 DNA is TGTGTCAGCAGCCAAGATGGGGTAACCTACGAGCAGTACTTC. V gene TRBV7-3 combines with J gene TRBJ2-4, with D unclear. The J call may be faulty, since TRBJ2-7 better matches the DNA end. Germline-derived CDR1 and CDR2 are SGHTA and FQGTGA. The CDR3 extends over 14 amino acids.

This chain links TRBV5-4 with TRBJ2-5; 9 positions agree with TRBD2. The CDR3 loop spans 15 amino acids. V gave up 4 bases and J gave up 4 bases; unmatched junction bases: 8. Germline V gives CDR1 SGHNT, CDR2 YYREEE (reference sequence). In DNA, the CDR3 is TGTGCCAGCAGCCTACTGGCGGGGGGGACAGAGACCCAGTACTTC. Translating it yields CASSLLAGGTETQYF.

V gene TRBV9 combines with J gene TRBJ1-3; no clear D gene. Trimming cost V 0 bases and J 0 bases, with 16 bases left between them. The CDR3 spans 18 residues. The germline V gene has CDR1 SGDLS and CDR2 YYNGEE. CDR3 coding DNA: TGTGCCAGCAGCGTAGTAAGTTCTGGGATTTCCTCTGGAAACACCATATATTTT. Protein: CASSVVSSGISSGNTIYF. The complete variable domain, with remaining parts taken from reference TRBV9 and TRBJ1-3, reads DSGVTQTPKHLITATGQRVTLRCSPRSGDLSVYWYQQSLDQGLQFLIQYYNGEERAKGNILERFSAQQFPDLHSELNLSSLELGDSALYFCASSVVSSGISSGNTIYFGEGSWLTVV.

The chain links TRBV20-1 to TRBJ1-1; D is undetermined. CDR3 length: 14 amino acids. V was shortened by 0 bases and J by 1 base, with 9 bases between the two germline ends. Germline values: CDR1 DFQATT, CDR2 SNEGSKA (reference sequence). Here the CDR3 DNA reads TGCAGTGCTAGAGATCGGCAGACGAACACTGAAGCTTTCTTT. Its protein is CSARDRQTNTEAFF.

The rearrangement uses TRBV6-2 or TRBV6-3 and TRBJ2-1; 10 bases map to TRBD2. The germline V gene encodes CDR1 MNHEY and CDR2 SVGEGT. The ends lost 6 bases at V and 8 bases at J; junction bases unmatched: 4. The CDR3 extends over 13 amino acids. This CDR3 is CASRVAGGYEQFF. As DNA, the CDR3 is TGTGCCAGCAGGGTAGCGGGAGGCTATGAGCAGTTCTTC.

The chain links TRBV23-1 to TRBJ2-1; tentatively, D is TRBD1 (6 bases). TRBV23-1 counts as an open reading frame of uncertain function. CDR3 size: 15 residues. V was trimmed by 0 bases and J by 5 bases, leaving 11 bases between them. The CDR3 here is CASSQSNQGHNEQFF. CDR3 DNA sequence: TGCGCCAGCAGTCAATCTAATCAGGGGCACAATGAGCAGTTCTTC.

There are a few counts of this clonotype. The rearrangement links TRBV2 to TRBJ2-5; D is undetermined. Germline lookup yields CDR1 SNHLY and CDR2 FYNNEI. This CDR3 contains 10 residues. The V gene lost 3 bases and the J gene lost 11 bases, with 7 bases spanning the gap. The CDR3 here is CASSEGEQYF. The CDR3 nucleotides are TGTGCCAGCAGTGAGGGTGAGCAGTACTTC.

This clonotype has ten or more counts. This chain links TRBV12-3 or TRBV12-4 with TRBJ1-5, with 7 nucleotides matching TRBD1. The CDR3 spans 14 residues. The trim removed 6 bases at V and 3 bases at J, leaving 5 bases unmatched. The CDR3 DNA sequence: TGTGCCAGCAGACCAGGGACAGACAATCAGCCCCAGCATTTT. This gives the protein CASRPGTDNQPQHF.

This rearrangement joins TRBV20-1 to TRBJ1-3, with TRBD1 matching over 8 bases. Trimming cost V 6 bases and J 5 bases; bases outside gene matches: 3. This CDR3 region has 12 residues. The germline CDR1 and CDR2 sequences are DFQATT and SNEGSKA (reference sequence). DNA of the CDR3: TGCAGTGCGACAGGGGACCGAAACACCATATATTTT. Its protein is CSATGDRNTIYF.

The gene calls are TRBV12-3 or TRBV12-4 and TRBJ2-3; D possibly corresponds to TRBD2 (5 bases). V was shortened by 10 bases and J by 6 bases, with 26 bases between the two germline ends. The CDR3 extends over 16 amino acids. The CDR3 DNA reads TGTGCCACCGCCCCCGTGGCGGGTATCATTGCGGATACGCAGTATTTT. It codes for CATAPVAGIIADTQYF.

The DNA for the CDR3 is TGTGCCAGCAGCAACCGGGACGCTCCCCTCCATGGCTACACCTTC. This codes for CASSNRDAPLHGYTF. The chain links TRBV5-5 to TRBJ1-2, with TRBD1 as a possible D gene (5 bases). Trimming shortened V by 4 bases and J by 6 bases, and 19 bases separated the two germline ends. The CDR3 consists of 15 residues. Germline values: CDR1 SGHKS, CDR2 YYEKEE (reference sequence).

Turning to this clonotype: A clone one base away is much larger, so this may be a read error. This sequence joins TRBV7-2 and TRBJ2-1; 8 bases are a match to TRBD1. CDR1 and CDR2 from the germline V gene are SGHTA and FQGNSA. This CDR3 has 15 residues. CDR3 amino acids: CASSLGQGSYNEQHF. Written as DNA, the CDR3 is TGTGCCAGCAGCTTAGGACAGGGGTCCTACAATGAGCAGCACTTC.

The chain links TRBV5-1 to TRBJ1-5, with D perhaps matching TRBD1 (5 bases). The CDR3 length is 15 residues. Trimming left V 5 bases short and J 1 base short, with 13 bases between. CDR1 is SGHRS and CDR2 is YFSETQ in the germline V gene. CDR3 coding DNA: TGCGCCAGCAGAAGGGGAACTTCGAGCAATCAGCCCCAGCATTTT. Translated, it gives CASRRGTSSNQPQHF.

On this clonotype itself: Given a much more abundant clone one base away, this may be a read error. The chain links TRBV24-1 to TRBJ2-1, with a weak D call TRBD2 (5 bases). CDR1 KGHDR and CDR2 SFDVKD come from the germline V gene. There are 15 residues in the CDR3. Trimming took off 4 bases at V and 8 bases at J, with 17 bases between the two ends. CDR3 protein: CATSEPGWTRDEQFF. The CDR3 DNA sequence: TGTGCCACCAGTGAGCCGGGATGGACGAGGGATGAGCAGTTCTTC.

The DNA of the CDR3 is TGTGCCAGCAGTTCGGACAGGGGGTTTGTGGAAGGTACGCAGTATTTT. Translated: CASSSDRGFVEGTQYF. The V call is TRBV11-2, the J call TRBJ2-3; 10 bases map to TRBD1. This CDR3 has 16 residues. Germline V lookup: CDR1 SGHAT, CDR2 FQNNGV. The junction had 14 bases not matched to a gene; V was cut back by 6 bases and J by 8 bases.

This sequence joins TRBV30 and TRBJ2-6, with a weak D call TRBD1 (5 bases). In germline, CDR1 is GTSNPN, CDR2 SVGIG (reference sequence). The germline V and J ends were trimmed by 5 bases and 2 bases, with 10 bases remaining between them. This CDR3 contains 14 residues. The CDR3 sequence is CAWDVGAGANVLTF. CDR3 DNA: TGTGCCTGGGACGTAGGGGCTGGGGCCAACGTCCTGACTTTC.

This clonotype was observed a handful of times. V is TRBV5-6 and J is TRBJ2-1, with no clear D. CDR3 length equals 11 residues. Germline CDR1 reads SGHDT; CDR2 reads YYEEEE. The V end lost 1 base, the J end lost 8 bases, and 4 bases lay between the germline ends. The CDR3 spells CASSLFYEQFF. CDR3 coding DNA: TGTGCCAGCAGCTTGTTCTATGAGCAGTTCTTC.

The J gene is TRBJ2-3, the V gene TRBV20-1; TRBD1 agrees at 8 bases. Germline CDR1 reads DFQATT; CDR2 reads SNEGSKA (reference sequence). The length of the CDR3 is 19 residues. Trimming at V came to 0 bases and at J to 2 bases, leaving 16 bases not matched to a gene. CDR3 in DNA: TGCAGTGCTAGAGACTTTCGACTGGGGACAGGAGTTTTCACAGATACGCAGTATTTT. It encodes CSARDFRLGTGVFTDTQYF.

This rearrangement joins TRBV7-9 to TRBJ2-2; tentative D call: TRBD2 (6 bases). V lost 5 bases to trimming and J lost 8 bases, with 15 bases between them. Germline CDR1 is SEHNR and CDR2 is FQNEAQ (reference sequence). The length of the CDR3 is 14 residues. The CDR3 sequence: CASSRDSSGGELFF. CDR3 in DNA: TGTGCCAGCAGCAGGGACTCGTCAGGTGGGGAGCTGTTTTTT. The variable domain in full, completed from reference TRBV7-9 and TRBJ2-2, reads DTGVSQNPRHKITKRGQNVTFRCDPISEHNRLYWYRQTLGQGPEFLTYFQNEAQLEKSRLLSDRFSAERPKGSFSTLEIQRTEQGDSAMYLCASSRDSSGGELFFGEGSRLTVL.

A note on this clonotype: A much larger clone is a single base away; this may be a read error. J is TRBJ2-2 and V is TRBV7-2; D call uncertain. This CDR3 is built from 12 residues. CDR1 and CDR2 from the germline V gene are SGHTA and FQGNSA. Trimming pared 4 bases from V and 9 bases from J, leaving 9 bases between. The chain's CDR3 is CASSSRSRELFF. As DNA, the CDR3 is TGTGCCAGCAGCTCGCGGTCCAGGGAGCTGTTTTTT.

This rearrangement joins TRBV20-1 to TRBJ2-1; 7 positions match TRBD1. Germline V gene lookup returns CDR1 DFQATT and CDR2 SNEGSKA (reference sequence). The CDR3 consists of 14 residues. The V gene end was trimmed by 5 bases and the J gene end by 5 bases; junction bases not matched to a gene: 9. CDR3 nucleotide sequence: TGCAGTGCTCGATCCGGGACAGTAAACAATGAGCAGTTCTTC. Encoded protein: CSARSGTVNNEQFF.

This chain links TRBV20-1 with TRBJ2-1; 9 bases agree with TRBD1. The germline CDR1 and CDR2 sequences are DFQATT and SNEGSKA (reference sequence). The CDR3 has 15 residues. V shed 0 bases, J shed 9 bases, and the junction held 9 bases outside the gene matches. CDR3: CSARDFGTGSGEQFF. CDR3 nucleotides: TGCAGTGCTAGAGATTTCGGGACAGGGTCGGGTGAGCAGTTCTTC.

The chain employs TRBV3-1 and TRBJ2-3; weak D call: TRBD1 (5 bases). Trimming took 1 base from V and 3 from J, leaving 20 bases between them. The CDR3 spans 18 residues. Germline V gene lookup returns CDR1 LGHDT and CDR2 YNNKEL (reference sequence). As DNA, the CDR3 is TGTGCCAGCAGCCAAGTCCTCACAGGCTCATTATGGACAGATACGCAGTATTTT. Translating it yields CASSQVLTGSLWTDTQYF.

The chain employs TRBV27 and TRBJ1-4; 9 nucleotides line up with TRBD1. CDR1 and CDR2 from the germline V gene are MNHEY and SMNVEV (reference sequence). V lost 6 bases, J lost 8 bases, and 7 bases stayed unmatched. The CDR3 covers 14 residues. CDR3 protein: CASSPGTGMEKLFF. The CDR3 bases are TGTGCCAGCAGCCCCGGGACAGGGATGGAAAAACTGTTTTTT.

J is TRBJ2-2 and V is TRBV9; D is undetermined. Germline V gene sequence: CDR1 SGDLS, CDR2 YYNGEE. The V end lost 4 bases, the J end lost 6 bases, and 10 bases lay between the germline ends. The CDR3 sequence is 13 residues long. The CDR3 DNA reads TGTGCCAGCAGCCCCCAATGGGCCGGGGAGCTGTTTTTT. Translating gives CASSPQWAGELFF.